One T cell receptor beta chain is described in this entry. Other DNA sequences in the same sample also yield this CDR3. Sequenced by immunoSEQ multiplex PCR; TCRdb stores in-frame clones only, minus some. The sample shows 120,000 or so clones, 55% to 70% of them seen only once. This sample is part of a study of blood T cell repertoires in COVID-19. Study context: Italy, Spain and the United States were the sources of the convalescent and acute COVID-19 samples. The analysed material was cDNA or gDNA that came from T cells, B-cell-depleted T cells, or PBMCs.

CDR3 size: 13 residues. V lost 5 bases, J lost 1 base, and 8 bases lay in between. Germline lookup yields CDR1 MNHEY and CDR2 SVGAGI. The sequencing input was peripheral blood. The clonotype was recovered from a woman in her 70s with acute or convalescent COVID-19. J is TRBJ1-1 and V is TRBV6-5; D not certain. In nucleotides, the CDR3 is TGTGCCAGCAGTAGCCCGGGGAACACTGAAGCTTTCTTT. This encodes CASSSPGNTEAFF.